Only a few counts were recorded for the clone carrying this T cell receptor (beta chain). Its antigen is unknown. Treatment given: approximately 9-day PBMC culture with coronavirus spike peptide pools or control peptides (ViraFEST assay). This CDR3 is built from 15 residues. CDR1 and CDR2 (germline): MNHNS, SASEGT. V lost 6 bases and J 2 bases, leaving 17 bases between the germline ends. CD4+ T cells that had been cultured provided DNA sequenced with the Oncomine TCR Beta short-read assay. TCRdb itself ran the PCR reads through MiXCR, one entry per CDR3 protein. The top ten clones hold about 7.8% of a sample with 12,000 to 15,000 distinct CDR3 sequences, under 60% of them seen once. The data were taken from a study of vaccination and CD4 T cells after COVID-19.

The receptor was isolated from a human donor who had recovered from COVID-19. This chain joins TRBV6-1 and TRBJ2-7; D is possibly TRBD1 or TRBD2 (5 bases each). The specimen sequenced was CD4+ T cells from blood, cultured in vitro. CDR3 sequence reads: CASRDVSGPTYEQYF. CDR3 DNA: TGTGCCAGCAGGGACGTGTCGGGACCGACCTACGAGCAGTACTTC.